The next 16 T cell receptor beta chains were all read from a single sample in a study of shared clonotypes between healthy human individuals. Naive CD8 cells comprised CD45RO-negative, CCR7-positively selected cells, excluding terminally differentiated effector memory CD45RA+ cells. Some clones are missing from TCRdb's copy, which holds only in-frame ones; the method was immunoSEQ multiplex PCR. The data show 1.5 million to 2.5 million clones, roughly 94% seen once. The sequenced sample consisted of naive CD8+ T cells sorted from blood. The receptors stem from a young man in good health.

This chain uses TRBV27 with TRBJ2-7; either TRBD1 or TRBD2 may fit D (5 bases each). CDR1 and CDR2 from the germline V gene are MNHEY and SMNVEV (reference sequence). The ends were cut back, 3 bases at V and 7 bases at J, with 19 bases in the middle. The CDR3 runs 15 residues. For the CDR3, the DNA is TGTGCCAGCAGTTTTTCGGGACCCTTAATAGAGGAGCAGTACTTC. As protein: CASSFSGPLIEEQYF.

This chain uses TRBV6-1 with TRBJ2-1, with 8 bases identical to TRBD2. This CDR3 region has 12 residues. The V segment lost 11 bases and the J segment 5 bases; nucleotides outside the gene matches: 5. Germline CDR1 reads MNHNS; CDR2 reads SASEGT. CDR3 DNA: TGTGCCGCGGGGACTAGTCACAATGAGCAGTTCTTC. Its protein product is CAAGTSHNEQFF.

This rearrangement joins TRBV19 to TRBJ1-2; no reliable D call. The CDR3 runs 13 residues. Trimming left V 10 bases short and J 1 base short, with 13 bases between. From germline, CDR1 is LNHDA and CDR2 SQIVND (reference sequence). CDR3 loop: CATMGKDNYGYTF. CDR3 sequence (DNA): TGTGCCACCATGGGGAAGGATAACTATGGCTACACCTTC. Full variable domain (rest looked up from reference TRBV19 and TRBJ1-2): DGGITQSPKYLFRKEGQNVTLSCEQNLNHDAMYWYRQDPGQGLRLIYYSQIVNDFQKGDIAEGYSVSREKKESFPLTVTSAQKNPTAFYLCATMGKDNYGYTFGSGTRLTVV.

The chain uses TRBV5-8 and TRBJ2-1; unclear D gene. Trimming left V 4 bases short and J 0 bases short, with 11 bases between. Germline lookup yields CDR1 SGHTS and CDR2 YDEGEE. The CDR3 runs 15 residues. CDR3: CASSLRQSSYNEQFF. The DNA of the CDR3 is TGTGCCAGCAGCCTTCGGCAAAGCTCCTACAATGAGCAGTTCTTC.

The gene calls are TRBV29-1 and TRBJ2-7; D is unclear. CDR3 length: 13 amino acids. Germline V gene data show CDR1 as SQVTM and CDR2 as ANQGSEA. V gave up 5 bases and J gave up 3 bases, with 14 bases separating them. As DNA, the CDR3 is TGCAGCGTTATCCCCCAGGACCACTACGAGCAGTACTTC. Protein product: CSVIPQDHYEQYF.

The genes are TRBV6-5 and TRBJ2-7; 7 bases are shared with TRBD2. With V trimmed by 2 bases and J by 6 bases, 4 bases remained unmatched. The germline V gene has CDR1 MNHEY and CDR2 SVGAGI. The CDR3 loop spans 13 amino acids. CDR3 amino acids: CASSYGGGFEQYF. The CDR3 DNA reads TGTGCCAGCAGTTACGGCGGGGGATTCGAGCAGTACTTC.

The J gene is TRBJ1-1, the V gene TRBV6-6, with TRBD1 matching 9 bases. Germline CDR1 MNHNY, CDR2 SVGAGI (reference sequence). This CDR3 has 15 amino acids. Germline trimming cut 2 bases from V and 4 bases from J; bases unmatched to any gene: 5. This chain's CDR3 is CASSYPSGQGTEAFF. CDR3 DNA: TGTGCCAGCAGTTACCCCTCGGGACAGGGCACTGAAGCTTTCTTT.

The V and J genes are TRBV5-1 and TRBJ1-1; D possibly corresponds to TRBD1 (5 bases). Between the trimmed V and J ends, which lost 4 bases and 3 bases, there was a span of 25 bases. Germline assignment: CDR1 SGHRS and CDR2 YFSETQ. The CDR3 runs to 18 residues. In nucleotides, the CDR3 is TGCGCCAGCAGCCCGGGGGAGGGCAGGGTTTACTTAGACACTGAAGCTTTCTTT. This encodes CASSPGEGRVYLDTEAFF.

The CDR3 reads CASSESAGTGQRIYGYTF. The DNA of the CDR3 is TGCGCCAGCAGTGAGTCGGCTGGGACAGGTCAGAGGATCTATGGCTACACCTTC. The J gene is TRBJ1-2, the V gene TRBV10-1; TRBD1 aligns across 8 bases. The ends lost 0 bases at V and 4 bases at J; junction bases unmatched: 13. The CDR3 is made up of 18 amino acids. Germline values: CDR1 WNHNN, CDR2 SYGVQD (reference sequence).

V and J are TRBV7-2 and TRBJ2-7; maybe TRBD2 (5 bases). The CDR3 loop spans 15 amino acids. V dropped 3 bases and J dropped 5 bases, with 17 bases sitting between them. Germline V gene data show CDR1 as SGHTA and CDR2 as FQGNSA. The CDR3 DNA is TGTGCCAGCAGCTTCTCGAGGGAATCAAACCACGAGCAGTACTTC. This encodes CASSFSRESNHEQYF. The complete variable domain, with remaining parts taken from reference TRBV7-2 and TRBJ2-7, reads GAGVSQSPSNKVTEKGKDVELRCDPISGHTALYWYRQSLGQGLEFLIYFQGNSAPDKSGLPSDRFSAERTGGSVSTLTIQRTQQEDSAVYLCASSFSRESNHEQYFGPGTRLTVT.

This clone has a single count. The same CDR3 also results from other DNA sequences found in this sample. CDR3 nucleotide sequence: TGTGCCAGCAGTTTGGGACAAACGAACACTGAAGCTTTCTTT. Translating it yields CASSLGQTNTEAFF. The chain links TRBV27 to TRBJ1-1; the D gene is possibly TRBD1 (6 bases). Trimming cost V 3 bases and J 1 base, with 9 bases left between them. From germline, CDR1 is MNHEY and CDR2 SMNVEV (reference sequence). This CDR3 comprises 14 residues.

CDR3 sequence reads: CASSFQDTANEKLFF. The CDR3 region has the DNA TGTGCCAGCAGTTTTCAGGACACAGCTAATGAAAAACTGTTTTTT. The chain employs TRBV28 and TRBJ1-4; a possible D gene is TRBD1 (5 bases). CDR1 is MDHEN, CDR2 SYDVKM, per germline. V shed 3 bases and J shed 3 bases, with 11 bases lying between them. The CDR3 loop spans 15 amino acids.

This clone was counted between two and nine times. At the DNA level, this CDR3 is encoded by other sequences in the same sample as well. The chain joins TRBV5-4 to TRBJ2-7, with 9 nucleotides matching TRBD1. CDR1 and CDR2 (germline): SGHNT, YYREEE (reference sequence). This CDR3 has 14 residues. The trim removed 2 bases at V and 2 bases at J, leaving 2 bases unmatched. CDR3 bases: TGTGCCAGCAGCTTCGGGACAGGGACCTACGAGCAGTACTTC. Translated, it gives CASSFGTGTYEQYF.

This clone is a singleton in its sample. The same CDR3 also results from other DNA sequences found in this sample. The rearrangement links TRBV19 to TRBJ2-7; TRBD2 aligns across 7 bases. There are 15 residues in the CDR3. Trimming removed 3 bases from V and 2 bases from J; junction bases left unmatched: 7. The V gene's germline CDR1 is LNHDA and CDR2 SQIVND (reference sequence). DNA of the CDR3: TGTGCCAGTAGTATTGGCCTAGCGGCAACCTACGAGCAGTACTTC. This gives the protein CASSIGLAATYEQYF.

The sample holds a few counts of this clone. This rearrangement joins TRBV6-1 to TRBJ1-6; a possible D gene is TRBD1 (6 bases). V was pared by 7 bases and J by 8 bases, with 15 bases between. Germline values: CDR1 MNHNS, CDR2 SASEGT. The CDR3 extends over 14 amino acids. This CDR3 reads CASTVTGSDSPLHF. For the CDR3, the DNA is TGTGCCAGCACCGTAACAGGGTCGGATTCACCCCTCCACTTT.

This clone was detected a few times. J is TRBJ2-1 and V is TRBV9; 7 nucleotides line up with TRBD2. This CDR3 region has 14 residues. CDR1 SGDLS and CDR2 YYNGEE come from the germline V gene. The trim removed 0 bases at V and 8 bases at J, leaving 5 bases unmatched. CDR3 coding DNA: TGTGCCAGCAGCGTAGGCGGGAGTGGTTATGAGCAGTTCTTC. Amino acids: CASSVGGSGYEQFF.